Below, 14 T cell receptor beta chains from the same sample are listed, as sequenced in a study of human T cells and chemical hapten exposure (dated by TCRdb to 2020 to 2022). Libraries were made using RACE. Sequencing instrument: NextSeq 500. TCRdb itself trimmed the public reads at Q25 with fastp, ran MiXCR and retained productive beta chains. For every CDR3 protein sequence, its rows merge into one entry that carries the most common genes and DNA. In this sample the table shows 110,000 to 150,000 distinct CDR3 sequences, 12% of which occur a single time. The top ten clonotypes cover approximately 1.3% of the sample. The time point label for this specimen denotes: patch test 2, 6 weeks after DPC sensitization. The meaning of the sample's treatment or condition label: therapeutic diphenylcyclopropenone sensitization with weekly scalp DPC. The sequenced sample was whole blood, obtained in connection with sensitization to the hapten diphenylcyclopropenone (DPC). The receptors derive from a woman aged 45-65 years with alopecia areata. Some clones in this sample may be carry-over from other donors' samples.

This clonotype turned up a few times. The genes are TRBV18 and TRBJ2-7; tentatively, D is TRBD2 (5 bases). Germline V gene lookup returns CDR1 KGHSH and CDR2 LQKENI. With 3 bases removed from V and 6 bases from J, the gap between germline ends came to 12 bases. The CDR3 length is 13 residues. The CDR3 region has the DNA TGTGCCAGCTCACCGCTCGGGGTTGCCGAGCAGTACTTC. Translating gives CASSPLGVAEQYF.

V gene TRBV3-1 combines with J gene TRBJ2-5; 8 bases align to TRBD2. CDR3 length: 15 amino acids. The germline V gene has CDR1 LGHDT and CDR2 YNNKEL (reference sequence). The ends lost 6 bases at V and 5 bases at J; junction bases unmatched: 11. The CDR3 DNA is TGTGCCAGCAGATCGGGACTAGGGTTCGGTGAGACCCAGTACTTC. Translated: CASRSGLGFGETQYF.

This clonotype appeared many times. Written as DNA, the CDR3 is TGTGCCAGCAAAGAGGTTAAAGCCAAAAACATTCAGTACTTC. Residues: CASKEVKAKNIQYF. V usage is TRBV2 and J usage is TRBJ2-4; D gene ambiguous. The CDR3 has 14 residues. Germline loops: CDR1 SNHLY, CDR2 FYNNEI. V was pared by 7 bases and J by 0 bases, with 10 bases between.

This clonotype was seen a handful of times. The chain links TRBV5-1 to TRBJ2-5; possibly TRBD1 or TRBD2 for D (5 bases each). The CDR3 covers 14 residues. V was shortened by 1 base and J by 4 bases, with 11 bases between the two germline ends. Germline V gene sequence: CDR1 SGHRS, CDR2 YFSETQ. As DNA, the CDR3 is TGCGCCAGCAGCTTGACTCCGGGGCGAGAGACCCAGTACTTC. Translating gives CASSLTPGRETQYF.

The chain combines TRBV4-1 with TRBJ2-7, with 9 bases identical to TRBD2. Germline CDR1 MGHRA, CDR2 YSYEKL. V lost 1 base, J lost 3 bases, and 10 bases stayed unmatched. The CDR3 sequence is 17 residues long. The DNA for the CDR3 is TGCGCCAGCAGCCAAGGACCCCCGGCGGGAGGGAGCTACGAGCAGTACTTC. Protein: CASSQGPPAGGSYEQYF.

This clonotype was detected ten times or more. This rearrangement joins TRBV28 to TRBJ2-7; TRBD1 matches at 11 bases. J was trimmed by 4 bases and V by 2 bases; bases with no gene match: 1. CDR1 is MDHEN, CDR2 SYDVKM, per germline. The CDR3 consists of 14 residues. The CDR3 sequence: CASSLGQGAYEQYF. The DNA for the CDR3 is TGTGCCAGCAGTTTAGGACAGGGGGCATACGAGCAGTACTTC.

The chain carries TRBV14 and TRBJ2-5; D ambiguous. This CDR3 comprises 11 residues. CDR1 and CDR2 from the germline V gene are SGHDN and FVKESK. V was cut by 1 base and J by 6 bases, with 3 bases left in between. CDR3 coding DNA: TGTGCCAGCAGCCAAGCGCAGACCCAGTACTTC. Translating gives CASSQAQTQYF.

This clonotype showed up many times. The chain is built from TRBV11-2 and TRBJ1-1, with 7 bases aligning to TRBD1. The CDR3 length is 15 residues. The V gene's germline CDR1 is SGHAT and CDR2 FQNNGV. Losses at the gene ends were 5 bases for V and 3 bases for J; bases not matched to a gene: 9. The CDR3 region has the DNA TGTGCCAGCAGCCCCTTTCAGGGGGGTCACACTGAAGCTTTCTTT. Translating it yields CASSPFQGGHTEAFF.

This clonotype was recorded at least ten times. The chain links TRBV27 to TRBJ1-1; D not resolved. The CDR3 spans 13 residues. The germline V and J ends were trimmed by 4 bases and 4 bases, with 10 bases remaining between them. Per the germline V gene, CDR1 is MNHEY and CDR2 is SMNVEV (reference sequence). CDR3 DNA: TGTGCCAGCAGTTGGGCGGCGCGCACTGAAGCTTTCTTT. Amino acids: CASSWAARTEAFF.

The chain is built from TRBV29-1 and TRBJ1-5; D call uncertain. V was clipped by 4 bases and J by 0 bases, with 4 bases between them. The CDR3 contains 12 residues. Germline V gives CDR1 SQVTM, CDR2 ANQGSEA. The CDR3 region has the DNA TGCAGCGTTGCCGGTAGCAATCAGCCCCAGCATTTT. Translating gives CSVAGSNQPQHF.

The chain uses TRBV6-2 or TRBV6-3 and TRBJ2-1, with 7 bases matching TRBD1. The CDR3 is made up of 10 amino acids. Trimming cost V 6 bases and J 10 bases; bases outside gene matches: 0. The germline V gene has CDR1 MNHEY and CDR2 SVGEGT. The chain's CDR3 is CASRDREQFF. CDR3 sequence (DNA): TGTGCCAGCAGGGACAGGGAGCAGTTCTTC.

This clonotype occurred many times. V usage is TRBV29-1 and J usage is TRBJ1-2, with D possibly matching TRBD1 (6 bases). V was trimmed by 6 bases and J by 7 bases, leaving 12 bases between them. Germline V gene data show CDR1 as SQVTM and CDR2 as ANQGSEA. The length of the CDR3 is 11 residues. CDR3 nucleotide sequence: TGCAGCGTGGCAACAGGGTTTGGCTACACCTTC. Its protein product is CSVATGFGYTF. Full variable domain (outside the CDR3, taken from reference TRBV29-1 and TRBJ1-2): SAVISQKPSRDICQRGTSLTIQCQVDSQVTMMFWYRQQPGQSLTLIATANQGSEATYESGFVIDKFPISRPNLTFSTLTVSNMSPEDSSIYLCSVATGFGYTFGSGTRLTVV.

The chain combines TRBV28 with TRBJ2-6; unclear D gene. CDR1 is MDHEN and CDR2 is SYDVKM in the germline V gene. Deletions cut 6 bases from V and 2 bases from J, with 8 bases between. The CDR3 contains 14 residues. The CDR3 reads CASSRVAGANVLTF. The DNA of the CDR3 is TGTGCCAGCAGCCGTGTCGCTGGGGCCAACGTCCTGACTTTC. Full variable domain (missing parts from reference TRBV28 and TRBJ2-6): DVKVTQSSRYLVKRTGEKVFLECVQDMDHENMFWYRQDPGLGLRLIYFSYDVKMKEKGDIPEGYSVSREKKERFSLILESASTNQTSMYLCASSRVAGANVLTFGAGSRLTVL.

At least ten counts were recorded for this clonotype. The chain has TRBV18 and TRBJ2-7, with TRBD1 identical over 12 bases. The J segment lost 2 bases and the V segment lost 6 bases, leaving 5 bases of the junction unmatched. The germline V gene has CDR1 KGHSH and CDR2 LQKENI. CDR3 size: 15 residues. The CDR3: CASSRDRGQTYEQYF. CDR3 in DNA: TGTGCCAGCTCCCGGGACAGGGGGCAGACCTACGAGCAGTACTTC.